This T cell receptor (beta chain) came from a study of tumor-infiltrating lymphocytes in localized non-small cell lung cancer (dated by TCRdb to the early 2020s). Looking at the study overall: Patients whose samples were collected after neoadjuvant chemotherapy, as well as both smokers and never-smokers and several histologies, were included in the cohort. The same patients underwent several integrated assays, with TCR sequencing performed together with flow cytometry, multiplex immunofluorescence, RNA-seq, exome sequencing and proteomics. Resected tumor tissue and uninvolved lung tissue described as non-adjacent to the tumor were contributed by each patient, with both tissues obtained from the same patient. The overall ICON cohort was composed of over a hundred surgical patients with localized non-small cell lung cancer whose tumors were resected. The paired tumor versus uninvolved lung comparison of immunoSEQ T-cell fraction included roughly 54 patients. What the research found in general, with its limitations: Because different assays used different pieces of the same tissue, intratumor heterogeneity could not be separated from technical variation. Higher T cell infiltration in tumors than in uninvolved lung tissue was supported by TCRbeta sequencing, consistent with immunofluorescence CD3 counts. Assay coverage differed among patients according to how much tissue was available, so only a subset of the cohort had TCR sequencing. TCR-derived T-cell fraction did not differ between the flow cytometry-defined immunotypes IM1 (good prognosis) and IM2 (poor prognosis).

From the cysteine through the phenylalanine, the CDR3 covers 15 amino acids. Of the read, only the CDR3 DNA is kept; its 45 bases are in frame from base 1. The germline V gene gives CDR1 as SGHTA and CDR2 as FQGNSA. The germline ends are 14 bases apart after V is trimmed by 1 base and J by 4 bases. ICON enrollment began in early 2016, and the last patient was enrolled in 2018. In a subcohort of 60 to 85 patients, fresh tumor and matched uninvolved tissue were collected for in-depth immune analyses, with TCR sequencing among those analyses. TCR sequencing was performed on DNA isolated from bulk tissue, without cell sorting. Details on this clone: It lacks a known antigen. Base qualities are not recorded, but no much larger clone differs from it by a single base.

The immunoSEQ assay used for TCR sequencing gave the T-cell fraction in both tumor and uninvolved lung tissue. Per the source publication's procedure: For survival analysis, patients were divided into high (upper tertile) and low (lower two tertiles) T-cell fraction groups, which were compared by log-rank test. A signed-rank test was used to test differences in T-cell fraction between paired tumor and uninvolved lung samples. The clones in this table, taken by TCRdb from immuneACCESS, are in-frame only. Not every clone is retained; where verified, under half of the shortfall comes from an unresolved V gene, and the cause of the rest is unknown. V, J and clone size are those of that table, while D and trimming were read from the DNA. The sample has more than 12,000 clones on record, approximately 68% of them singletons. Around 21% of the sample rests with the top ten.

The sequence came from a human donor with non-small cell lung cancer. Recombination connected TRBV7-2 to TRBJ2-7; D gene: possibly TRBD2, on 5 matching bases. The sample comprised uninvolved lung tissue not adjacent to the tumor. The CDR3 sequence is CASSLVELAGYEQYF. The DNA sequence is TGTGCCAGCAGCTTAGTAGAGTTGGCGGGTTACGAGCAGTACTTC.